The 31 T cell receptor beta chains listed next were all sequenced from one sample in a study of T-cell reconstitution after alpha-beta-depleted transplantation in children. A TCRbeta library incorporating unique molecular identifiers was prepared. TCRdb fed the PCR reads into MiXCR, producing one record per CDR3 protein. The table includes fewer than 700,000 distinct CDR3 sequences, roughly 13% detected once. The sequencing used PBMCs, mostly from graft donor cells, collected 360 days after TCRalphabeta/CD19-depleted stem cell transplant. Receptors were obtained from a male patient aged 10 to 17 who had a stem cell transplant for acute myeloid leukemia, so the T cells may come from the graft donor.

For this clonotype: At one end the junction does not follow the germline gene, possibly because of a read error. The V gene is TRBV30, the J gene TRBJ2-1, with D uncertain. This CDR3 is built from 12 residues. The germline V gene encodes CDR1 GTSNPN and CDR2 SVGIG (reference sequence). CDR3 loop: CAWSDHRVSGSF. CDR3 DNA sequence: TGTGCCTGGAGTGACCATCGCGTCTCCGGCTCCTTC.

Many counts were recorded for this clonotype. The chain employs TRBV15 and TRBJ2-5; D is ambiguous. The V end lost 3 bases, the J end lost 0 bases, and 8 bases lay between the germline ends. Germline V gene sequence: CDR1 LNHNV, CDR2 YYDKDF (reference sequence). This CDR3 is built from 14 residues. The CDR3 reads CATSSHWNQETQYF. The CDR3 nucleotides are TGTGCCACCAGCAGCCACTGGAACCAAGAGACCCAGTACTTC.

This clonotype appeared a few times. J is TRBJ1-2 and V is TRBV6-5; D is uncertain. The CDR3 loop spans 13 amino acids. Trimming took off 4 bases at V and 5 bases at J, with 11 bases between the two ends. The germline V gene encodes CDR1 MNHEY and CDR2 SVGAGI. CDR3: CASSFMHLYGYTF. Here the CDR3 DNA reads TGTGCCAGCAGTTTCATGCACCTTTATGGCTACACCTTC.

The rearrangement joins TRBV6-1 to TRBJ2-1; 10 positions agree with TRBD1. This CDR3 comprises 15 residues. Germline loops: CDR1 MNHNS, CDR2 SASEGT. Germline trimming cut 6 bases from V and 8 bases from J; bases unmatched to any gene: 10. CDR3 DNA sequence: TGTGCCAGCAGCACAGGGGGACAGGGGTGGTATGAGCAGTTCTTC. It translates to CASSTGGQGWYEQFF.

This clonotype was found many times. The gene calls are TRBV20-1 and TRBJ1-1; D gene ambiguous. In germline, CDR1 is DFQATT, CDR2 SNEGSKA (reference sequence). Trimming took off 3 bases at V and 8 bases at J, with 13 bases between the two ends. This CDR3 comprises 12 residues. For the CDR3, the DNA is TGCAGTGCTAGTTCCGGGTTAAGGGAAGCTTTCTTT. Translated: CSASSGLREAFF.

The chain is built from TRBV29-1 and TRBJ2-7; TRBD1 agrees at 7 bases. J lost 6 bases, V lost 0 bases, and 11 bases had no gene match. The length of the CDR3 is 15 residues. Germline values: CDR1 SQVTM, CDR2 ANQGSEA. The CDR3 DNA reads TGCAGCGTTGAAGATAGGGGGACAGCGCCGGGCGAGCAGTACTTC. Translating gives CSVEDRGTAPGEQYF.

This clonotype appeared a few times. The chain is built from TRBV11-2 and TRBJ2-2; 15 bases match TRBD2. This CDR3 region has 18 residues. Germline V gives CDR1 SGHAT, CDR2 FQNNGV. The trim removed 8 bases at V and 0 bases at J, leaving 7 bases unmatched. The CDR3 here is CASGTGTSGRPNTGELFF. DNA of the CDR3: TGTGCCAGCGGCACGGGGACTAGCGGGAGGCCGAACACCGGGGAGCTGTTTTTT.

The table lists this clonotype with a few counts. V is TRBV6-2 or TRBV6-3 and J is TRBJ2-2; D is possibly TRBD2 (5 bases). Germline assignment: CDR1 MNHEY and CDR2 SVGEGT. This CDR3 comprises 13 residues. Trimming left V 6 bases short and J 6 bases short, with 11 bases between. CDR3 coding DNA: TGTGCCAGCAGGAAGGACTGGGCCGGGGAGCTGTTTTTT. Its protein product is CASRKDWAGELFF.

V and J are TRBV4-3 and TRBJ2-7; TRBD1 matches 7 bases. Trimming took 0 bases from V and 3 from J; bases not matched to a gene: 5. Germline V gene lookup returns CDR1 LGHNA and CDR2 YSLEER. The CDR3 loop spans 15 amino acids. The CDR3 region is CASSQEGGHYYEQYF. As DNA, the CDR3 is TGCGCCAGCAGCCAAGAAGGGGGCCACTACTACGAGCAGTACTTC.

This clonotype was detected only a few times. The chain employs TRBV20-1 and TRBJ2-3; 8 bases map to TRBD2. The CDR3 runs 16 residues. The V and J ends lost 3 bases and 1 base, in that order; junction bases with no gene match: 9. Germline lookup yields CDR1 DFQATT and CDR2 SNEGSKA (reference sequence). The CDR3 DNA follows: TGCAGTGCTAGGGACTTGGGACTAGACCGCACAGATACGCAGTATTTT. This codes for CSARDLGLDRTDTQYF.

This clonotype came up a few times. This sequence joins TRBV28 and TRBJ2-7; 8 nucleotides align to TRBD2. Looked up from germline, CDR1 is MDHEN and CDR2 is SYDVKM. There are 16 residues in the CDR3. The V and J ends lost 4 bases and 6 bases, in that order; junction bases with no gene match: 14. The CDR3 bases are TGTGCCAGCAGTTCCGGGGGGGCTCCTTTAGACGGCGAGCAGTACTTC. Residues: CASSSGGAPLDGEQYF.

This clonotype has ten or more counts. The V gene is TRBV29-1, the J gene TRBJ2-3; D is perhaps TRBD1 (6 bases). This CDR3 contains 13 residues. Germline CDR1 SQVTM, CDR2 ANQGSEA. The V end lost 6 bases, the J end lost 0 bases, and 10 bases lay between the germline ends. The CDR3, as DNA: TGCAGCGTAGGGGGATTGAGCACAGATACGCAGTATTTT. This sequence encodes CSVGGLSTDTQYF.

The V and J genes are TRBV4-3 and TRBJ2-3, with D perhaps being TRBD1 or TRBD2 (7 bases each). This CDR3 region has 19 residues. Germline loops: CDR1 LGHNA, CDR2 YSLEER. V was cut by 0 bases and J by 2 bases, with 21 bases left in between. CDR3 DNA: TGCGCCAGCAGCCAAGATCAGGGGGGAGGGCCGATGGACACAGATACGCAGTATTTT. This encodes CASSQDQGGGPMDTDTQYF.

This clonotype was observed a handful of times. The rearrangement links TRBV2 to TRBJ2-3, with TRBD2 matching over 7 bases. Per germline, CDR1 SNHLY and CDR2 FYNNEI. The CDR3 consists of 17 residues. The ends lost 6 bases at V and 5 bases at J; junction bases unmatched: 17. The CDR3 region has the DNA TGTGCCAGCAGCACTATAATCGGGCTAGCGGTACGAGATACGCAGTATTTT. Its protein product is CASSTIIGLAVRDTQYF.

The CDR3 here is CASGQPSGKDNEQFF. The CDR3, as DNA: TGTGCCAGCGGTCAACCTAGCGGGAAAGACAATGAGCAGTTCTTC. The chain recombines TRBV3-1 with TRBJ2-1; TRBD2 aligns across 9 bases. The CDR3 is 15 residues long. V shed 8 bases, J shed 5 bases, and the junction held 10 bases outside the gene matches. Germline V CDR1 and CDR2: LGHDT, YNNKEL (reference sequence).

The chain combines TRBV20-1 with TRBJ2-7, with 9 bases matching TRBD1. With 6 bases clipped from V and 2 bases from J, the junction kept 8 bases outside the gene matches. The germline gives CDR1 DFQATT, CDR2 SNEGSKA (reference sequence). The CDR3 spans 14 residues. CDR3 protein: CSAEGGTGTYEQYF. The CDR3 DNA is TGCAGTGCCGAAGGAGGGACAGGGACCTACGAGCAGTACTTC.

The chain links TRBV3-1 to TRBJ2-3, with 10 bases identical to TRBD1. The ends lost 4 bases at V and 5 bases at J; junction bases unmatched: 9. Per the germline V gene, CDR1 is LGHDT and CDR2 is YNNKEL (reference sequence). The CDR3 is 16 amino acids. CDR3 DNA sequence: TGTGCCAGCAGCCGTCGCGGACAGGGGGGAAAAGATACGCAGTATTTT. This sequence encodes CASSRRGQGGKDTQYF.

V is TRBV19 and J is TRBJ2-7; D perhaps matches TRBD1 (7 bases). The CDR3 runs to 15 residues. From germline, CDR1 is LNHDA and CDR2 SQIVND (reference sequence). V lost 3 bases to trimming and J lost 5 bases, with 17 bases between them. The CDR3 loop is CASSMTHDREDEQYF. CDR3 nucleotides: TGTGCCAGTAGTATGACCCATGACAGGGAGGACGAGCAGTACTTC.

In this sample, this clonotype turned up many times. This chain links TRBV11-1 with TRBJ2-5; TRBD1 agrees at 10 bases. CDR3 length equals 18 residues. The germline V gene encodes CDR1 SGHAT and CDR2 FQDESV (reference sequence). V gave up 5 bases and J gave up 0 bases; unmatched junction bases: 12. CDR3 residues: CASSARDRGHHYQETQYF. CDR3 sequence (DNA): TGTGCCAGCAGCGCTCGGGACAGGGGCCACCATTACCAAGAGACCCAGTACTTC.

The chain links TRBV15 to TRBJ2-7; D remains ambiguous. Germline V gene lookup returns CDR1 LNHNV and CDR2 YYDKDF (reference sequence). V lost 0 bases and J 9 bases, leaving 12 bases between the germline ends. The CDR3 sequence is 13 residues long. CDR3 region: CATSRDQWSGQYF. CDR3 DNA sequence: TGTGCCACCAGCAGAGATCAGTGGTCTGGGCAGTACTTC. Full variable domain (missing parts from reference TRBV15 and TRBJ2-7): DAMVIQNPRYQVTQFGKPVTLSCSQTLNHNVMYWYQQKSSQAPKLLFHYYDKDFNNEADTPDNFQSRRPNTSFCFLDIRSPGLGDTAMYLCATSRDQWSGQYFGPGTRLTVT.

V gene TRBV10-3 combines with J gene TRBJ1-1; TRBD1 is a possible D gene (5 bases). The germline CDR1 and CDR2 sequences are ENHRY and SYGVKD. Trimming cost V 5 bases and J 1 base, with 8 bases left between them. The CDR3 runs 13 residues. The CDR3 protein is CAISFGQNTEAFF. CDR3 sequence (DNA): TGTGCCATCAGTTTCGGACAGAACACTGAAGCTTTCTTT.

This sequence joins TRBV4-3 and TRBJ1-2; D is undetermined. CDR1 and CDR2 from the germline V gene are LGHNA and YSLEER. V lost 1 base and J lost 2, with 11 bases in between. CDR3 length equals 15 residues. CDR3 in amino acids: CASSQVSGDNYGYTF. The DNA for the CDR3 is TGCGCCAGCAGCCAAGTATCAGGTGACAACTATGGCTACACCTTC.

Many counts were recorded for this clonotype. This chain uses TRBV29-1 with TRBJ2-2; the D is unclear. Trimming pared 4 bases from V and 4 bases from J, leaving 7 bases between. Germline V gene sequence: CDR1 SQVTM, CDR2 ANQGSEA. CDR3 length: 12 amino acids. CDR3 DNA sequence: TGCAGCGTTGGCCACACCACCGGGGAGCTGTTTTTT. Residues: CSVGHTTGELFF.

The CDR3 nucleotides read TGCAGCGTCCCCGGGACAGGTTGGGGAAACATTCAGTACTTC. Residues: CSVPGTGWGNIQYF. The V gene is TRBV29-1, the J gene TRBJ2-4, with 8 bases matching TRBD1. The germline gives CDR1 SQVTM, CDR2 ANQGSEA. The V gene end was trimmed by 6 bases and the J gene end by 6 bases; junction bases not matched to a gene: 10. The CDR3 runs 14 residues.

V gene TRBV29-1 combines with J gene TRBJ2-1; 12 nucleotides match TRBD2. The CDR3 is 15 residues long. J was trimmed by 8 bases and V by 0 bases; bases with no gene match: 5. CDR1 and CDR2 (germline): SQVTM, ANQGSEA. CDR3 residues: CSVEDPSGRGDEQFF. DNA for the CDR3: TGCAGCGTTGAAGATCCTAGCGGGAGGGGCGATGAGCAGTTCTTC.

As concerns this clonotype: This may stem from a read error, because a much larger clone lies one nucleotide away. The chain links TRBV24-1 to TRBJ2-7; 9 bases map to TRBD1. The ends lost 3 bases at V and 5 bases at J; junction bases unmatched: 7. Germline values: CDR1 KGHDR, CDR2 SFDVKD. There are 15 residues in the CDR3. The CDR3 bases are TGTGCCACCAGTGATCCAGGACAGGGGAGTAACGAGCAGTACTTC. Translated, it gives CATSDPGQGSNEQYF.

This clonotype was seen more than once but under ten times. DNA for the CDR3: TGTGCCAGCAGCTCATCCGACAGGGGGCAATCACCCCTCCACTTT. It specifies CASSSSDRGQSPLHF. The V gene is TRBV7-9, the J gene TRBJ1-6; 10 bases agree with TRBD1. The V and J ends lost 4 bases and 10 bases, in that order; junction bases with no gene match: 7. Germline-derived CDR1 and CDR2 are SEHNR and FQNEAQ (reference sequence). The CDR3 contains 15 residues.

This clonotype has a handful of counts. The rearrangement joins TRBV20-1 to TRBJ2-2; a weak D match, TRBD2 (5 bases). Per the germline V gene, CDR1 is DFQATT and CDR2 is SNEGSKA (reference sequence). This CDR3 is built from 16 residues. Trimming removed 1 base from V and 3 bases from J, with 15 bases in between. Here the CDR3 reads CSARAVRSGYTGELFF. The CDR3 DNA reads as TGCAGTGCTAGAGCCGTTCGCAGCGGATACACCGGGGAGCTGTTTTTT.

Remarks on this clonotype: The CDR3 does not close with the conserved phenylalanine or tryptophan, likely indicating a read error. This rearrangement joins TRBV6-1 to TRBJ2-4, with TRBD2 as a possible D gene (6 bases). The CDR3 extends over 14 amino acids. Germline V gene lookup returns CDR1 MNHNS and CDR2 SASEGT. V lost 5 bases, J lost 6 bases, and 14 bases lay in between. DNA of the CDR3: TGTGCCAGCAGTCCTGGAGGGGCTAGAAACATTCAGTACTCC. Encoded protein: CASSPGGARNIQYS.

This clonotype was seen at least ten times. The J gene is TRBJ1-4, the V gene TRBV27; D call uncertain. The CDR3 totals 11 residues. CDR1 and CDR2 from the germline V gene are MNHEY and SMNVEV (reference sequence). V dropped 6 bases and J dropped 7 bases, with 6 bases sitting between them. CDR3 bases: TGTGCCAGCAGGGAAGGTGAAAAACTGTTTTTT. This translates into CASREGEKLFF.

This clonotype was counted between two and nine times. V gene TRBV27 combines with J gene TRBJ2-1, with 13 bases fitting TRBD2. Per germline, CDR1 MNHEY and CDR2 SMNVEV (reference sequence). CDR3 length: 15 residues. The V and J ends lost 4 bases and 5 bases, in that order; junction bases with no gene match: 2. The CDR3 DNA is TGTGCCAGCAGTTCCGGGACTAGCGGGAACAATGAGCAGTTCTTC. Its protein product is CASSSGTSGNNEQFF.